These 20 T cell receptor beta chains share one sample of origin, sequenced in a study of blood T cell repertoires in COVID-19 (TCRdb year 2020). Libraries were made using the immunoSEQ multiplex PCR assay. TCRdb's version of the immuneACCESS table is confined to in-frame rearrangements and falls short of the full clone set. An unresolved V gene accounts for under half of the shortfall where checked; the remainder is of unknown origin. This sample has 34,000 or so clones in its table, and roughly three quarters of those were observed once. In total, the top ten clones hold over 30% of the sample. Input material: peripheral blood. The source is a man older than 75 with acute or convalescent COVID-19.

The rearrangement uses TRBV5-1 and TRBJ2-7; TRBD1 agrees at 8 bases. The germline V gene encodes CDR1 SGHRS and CDR2 YFSETQ. The CDR3 is 17 residues long. V lost 0 bases and J lost 2; bases outside the gene matches: 10. The CDR3, as DNA: TGCGCCAGCAGCTTGGAGGGCTGGCAGGGGGCCACCTACGAGCAGTACTTC. Translation: CASSLEGWQGATYEQYF.

V and J are TRBV10-3 and TRBJ1-1; TRBD1 is a possible D gene (5 bases). Trimming left V 2 bases short and J 0 bases short, with 13 bases between. Germline V gene lookup returns CDR1 ENHRY and CDR2 SYGVKD. This CDR3 has 16 residues. CDR3 sequence reads: CAISENPTRVNTEAFF. The CDR3 DNA reads as TGTGCCATCAGTGAGAACCCCACCAGGGTGAACACTGAAGCTTTCTTT.

The gene calls are TRBV11-2 and TRBJ2-7; D uncertain. Trimming left V 9 bases short and J 2 bases short, with 11 bases between. The CDR3 has 12 amino acids. Germline CDR1 reads SGHAT; CDR2 reads FQNNGV. CDR3 loop: CASRQAPYEQYF. In DNA form, the CDR3 reads TGTGCCAGTCGGCAGGCTCCCTACGAGCAGTACTTC.

V is TRBV4-2 and J is TRBJ2-7; D possibly corresponds to TRBD2 (6 bases). Germline V gene sequence: CDR1 LGHNA, CDR2 YNFKEQ. V lost 3 bases, J lost 1 base, and 7 bases lay in between. The CDR3 runs 13 residues. CDR3 protein: CASSQRDSYEQYF. Written as DNA, the CDR3 is TGTGCCAGCAGCCAGCGGGATTCCTACGAGCAGTACTTC.

The CDR3 sequence: CASSLGQGLSNQPQHF. CDR3 in DNA: TGTGCCAGCAGCCTGGGCCAGGGGTTGAGCAATCAGCCCCAGCATTTT. This chain joins TRBV5-6 and TRBJ1-5, with a tentative D call TRBD1 (6 bases). The V end was cut by 4 bases, the J end by 1 base, with 15 bases between. There are 16 residues in the CDR3. The germline gives CDR1 SGHDT, CDR2 YYEEEE.

The chain is built from TRBV5-6 and TRBJ2-5, with a tentative D call TRBD1 (6 bases). Germline-derived CDR1 and CDR2 are SGHDT and YYEEEE. The V gene lost 2 bases and the J gene lost 5 bases, with 16 bases spanning the gap. The CDR3 extends over 15 amino acids. CDR3: CASSLKSRGLETQYF. In DNA, the CDR3 is TGTGCCAGCAGCTTAAAGTCCAGGGGCCTTGAGACCCAGTACTTC.

The chain employs TRBV7-9 and TRBJ1-3; 7 bases agree with TRBD1. Germline V CDR1 and CDR2: SEHNR, FQNEAQ (reference sequence). The CDR3 loop spans 16 amino acids. The trim removed 5 bases at V and 0 bases at J, leaving 7 bases unmatched. The CDR3 region is CASSARQGSSGNTIYF. The CDR3, as DNA: TGTGCCAGCAGCGCCCGACAGGGAAGCTCTGGAAACACCATATATTTT.

The count of this clone is one. The V gene is TRBV4-2, the J gene TRBJ2-5, with 10 nucleotides matching TRBD2. V dropped 0 bases and J dropped 4; count of bases not matched to a gene: 2. The CDR3 length is 15 residues. From germline, CDR1 is LGHNA and CDR2 YNFKEQ. In nucleotides, the CDR3 is TGTGCCAGCAGCCAAGAGCGACTAGCGGGAGAGACCCAGTACTTC. Translated: CASSQERLAGETQYF.

The genes are TRBV27 and TRBJ2-5, with D tentatively TRBD1 (5 bases). Germline V gives CDR1 MNHEY, CDR2 SMNVEV (reference sequence). V lost 0 bases and J lost 5, with 13 bases in between. The CDR3 runs to 15 residues. CDR3 DNA sequence: TGTGCCAGCAGTTTATCGAGGCAGGGCGGCGAGACCCAGTACTTC. Translation gives CASSLSRQGGETQYF.

The V call is TRBV19, the J call TRBJ2-3, with TRBD2 matching 13 bases. There are 17 residues in the CDR3. The V segment lost 4 bases and the J segment 6 bases; nucleotides outside the gene matches: 10. From germline, CDR1 is LNHDA and CDR2 SQIVND (reference sequence). For the CDR3, the DNA is TGTGCCAGTAGTACCCGGACTAGCGGGAGAAGGCTGGATACGCAGTATTTT. Translated: CASSTRTSGRRLDTQYF.

The genes are TRBV6-2 or TRBV6-3 and TRBJ2-7, with TRBD2 matching 7 bases. Germline loops: CDR1 MNHEY, CDR2 SVGEGT. The CDR3 is 15 residues long. V trimming: 8 bases; J trimming: 7 bases; junction bases outside the gene matches: 17. The CDR3 region is CASGPYGRPPGEQYF. CDR3 sequence (DNA): TGTGCCAGCGGCCCATACGGGAGGCCCCCGGGGGAGCAGTACTTC.

V and J are TRBV5-1 and TRBJ2-5, with 7 bases that match TRBD2. From germline, CDR1 is SGHRS and CDR2 YFSETQ. The V segment lost 0 bases and the J segment 5 bases; nucleotides outside the gene matches: 7. This CDR3 has 15 residues. The CDR3 here is CASSLEMGAGETQYF. The CDR3 bases are TGCGCCAGCAGCTTGGAGATGGGAGCGGGGGAGACCCAGTACTTC.

J is TRBJ2-7 and V is TRBV9; 10 bases match TRBD1. Trimming took 4 bases from V and 5 from J; bases not matched to a gene: 6. CDR1 SGDLS and CDR2 YYNGEE come from the germline V gene. The CDR3 runs to 14 residues. The CDR3 DNA follows: TGTGCCAGCAGCCCATGGACAGGGGGAAACGAGCAGTACTTC. Translating gives CASSPWTGGNEQYF.

The chain couples TRBV29-1 to TRBJ1-3; D ambiguous. The CDR3 consists of 12 residues. The germline gives CDR1 SQVTM, CDR2 ANQGSEA. Between the trimmed V and J ends, which lost 7 bases and 0 bases, there was a span of 7 bases. The CDR3 bases are TGCAGCGCCTTGTTCTCTGGAAACACCATATATTTT. This translates into CSALFSGNTIYF.

Details on this clone: An end of the junction does not agree with germline; a read error may underlie this. The genes are TRBV6-5 and TRBJ2-7; the match to TRBD2 covers 14 bases. This CDR3 has 13 residues. The germline V gene has CDR1 MNHEY and CDR2 SVGAGI. The CDR3: CASSWSTSGRVFF. The CDR3 nucleotides read TGTGCCAGCAGTTGGTCGACTAGCGGGAGGGTTTTTTTC.

This clone was observed a single time. The chain links TRBV5-8 to TRBJ2-7; no clear D gene. CDR1 and CDR2 from the germline V gene are SGHTS and YDEGEE. This CDR3 has 15 residues. Trimming removed 0 bases from V and 1 base from J, with 11 bases in between. The DNA of the CDR3 is TGTGCCAGCAGCTTGGCCCCAGGTCGATCCTACGAGCAGTACTTC. As protein: CASSLAPGRSYEQYF.

The rearrangement joins TRBV5-1 to TRBJ2-5; 9 bases line up with TRBD1. The junction had 11 bases not matched to a gene; V was cut back by 3 bases and J by 5 bases. The CDR3 contains 16 residues. Germline V gene data show CDR1 as SGHRS and CDR2 as YFSETQ. CDR3 loop: CASSSTSTGGFETQYF. As DNA, the CDR3 is TGCGCCAGCAGCTCAACCTCCACAGGGGGCTTTGAGACCCAGTACTTC.

The chain uses TRBV4-3 and TRBJ2-2, with TRBD2 matching over 8 bases. Germline V gene lookup returns CDR1 LGHNA and CDR2 YSLEER. The CDR3 loop spans 19 amino acids. V was pared by 0 bases and J by 0 bases, with 9 bases of the junction left unmatched. Here the CDR3 DNA reads TGCGCCAGCAGCCAAGATCCCGGGGGGGCCAGGGCGAACACCGGGGAGCTGTTTTTT. Translation: CASSQDPGGARANTGELFF.

The chain combines TRBV4-1 with TRBJ2-2, with 9 bases lining up with TRBD1. Germline assignment: CDR1 MGHRA and CDR2 YSYEKL. There are 13 residues in the CDR3. The V segment lost 6 bases and the J segment 7 bases; nucleotides outside the gene matches: 3. The CDR3, as DNA: TGCGCCAGCAGACAGGGGGCTGGCGGGGAGCTGTTTTTT. This sequence encodes CASRQGAGGELFF.

The gene calls are TRBV5-1 and TRBJ1-6, with 10 bases identical to TRBD1. J gave up 9 bases and V 4 bases, and 10 bases lay outside the gene matches. The CDR3 runs to 16 residues. Germline V gene lookup returns CDR1 SGHRS and CDR2 YFSETQ. The CDR3 DNA sequence: TGCGCCAGCAGCATGCGACAGGGGGCCGTAAGTTCACCCCTCCACTTT. The encoded protein is CASSMRQGAVSSPLHF.